Below are 16 T cell receptor beta chains sequenced from a single sample in a study of control samples from healthy donors and cancer patients. Clones were read by immunoSEQ multiplex PCR, and TCRdb kept only the in-frame ones, dropping some. The table lists some 130,000 clones, about nine tenths of them singletons, with around 5.4% in the top ten. Specimen: blood. These TCRs come from a man aged 18-30 years in good health.

The chain employs TRBV1 and TRBJ1-6; the table's D call, TRBD1, was not checked against the DNA. TRBV1 has pseudogene status. The CDR3 totals 18 residues. As DNA, the CDR3 is TGCACCAGCAGCCCTCGGCCCGACAGGGGGTTTTATAATTCACCCCTCCACTTT. This codes for CTSSPRPDRGFYNSPLHF.

This clone was seen a few times. The CDR3 sequence is CASNPALKDSGSPLHF. In DNA, the CDR3 is TGTGCCAGCAACCCGGCCCTGAAGGACTCGGGGTCACCCCTCCACTTT. The gene calls are TRBV5-5 and TRBJ1-6; D gene unclear. V was pared by 6 bases and J by 10 bases, with 23 bases between. The CDR3 is 16 residues long. In germline, CDR1 is SGHKS, CDR2 YYEKEE (reference sequence). Full variable domain (missing parts from reference TRBV5-5 and TRBJ1-6): DAGVTQSPTHLIKTRGQQVTLRCSPISGHKSVSWYQQVLGQGPQFIFQYYEKEERGRGNFPDRFSARQFPNYSSELNVNALLLGDSALYLCASNPALKDSGSPLHFGNGTRLTVT.

This clone was counted once. This chain uses TRBV14 with TRBJ2-5; D possibly corresponds to TRBD1 (6 bases). The V end was cut by 0 bases, the J end by 5 bases, with 13 bases between. The length of the CDR3 is 15 residues. Germline CDR1 SGHDN, CDR2 FVKESK. Here the CDR3 DNA reads TGTGCCAGCAGCCAAGATCAGGGGTCAGGGGAGACCCAGTACTTC. This translates into CASSQDQGSGETQYF.

The chain combines TRBV2 with TRBJ1-2; D is unresolved. CDR3 length: 10 residues. Trimming cost V 4 bases and J 9 bases, with 6 bases left between them. Germline CDR1 is SNHLY and CDR2 is FYNNEI. In nucleotides, the CDR3 is TGTGCCAGCAGTGCCGTGAGCTACACCTTC. It is translated as CASSAVSYTF.

This chain uses TRBV6-5 with TRBJ1-1; TRBD1 is a possible D gene (6 bases). Trimming pared 4 bases from V and 8 bases from J, leaving 11 bases between. This CDR3 is built from 12 residues. The germline CDR1 and CDR2 sequences are MNHEY and SVGAGI. CDR3 protein: CASSFSGTEAFF. The CDR3 DNA sequence: TGTGCCAGCAGTTTTTCCGGGACAGAAGCTTTCTTT.

The chain uses TRBV9 and TRBJ2-1; the D gene is possibly TRBD2 (6 bases). There are 17 residues in the CDR3. The germline V gene encodes CDR1 SGDLS and CDR2 YYNGEE. V was clipped by 3 bases and J by 0 bases, with 16 bases between them. The CDR3 nucleotides are TGTGCCAGCAGCGCAGGGACTCACACTAGCTCCTACAATGAGCAGTTCTTC. It specifies CASSAGTHTSSYNEQFF.

Details on this clone: Other nucleotide sequences from this sample produce the same CDR3. V is TRBV5-1 and J is TRBJ2-7; 8 bases agree with TRBD2. The CDR3 runs to 14 residues. Germline V gene sequence: CDR1 SGHRS, CDR2 YFSETQ. The V and J ends lost 2 bases and 0 bases, in that order; junction bases with no gene match: 1. The CDR3 reads CASSLAGDSYEQYF. CDR3 sequence (DNA): TGCGCCAGCAGCTTAGCGGGGGACTCCTACGAGCAGTACTTC.

V gene TRBV9 combines with J gene TRBJ2-7, with 14 bases matching TRBD2. V was pared by 8 bases and J by 0 bases, with 22 bases of the junction left unmatched. Germline loops: CDR1 SGDLS, CDR2 YYNGEE. The CDR3 runs 21 residues. CDR3: CAREAPAGGPGLAGDSYEQYF. As DNA, the CDR3 is TGTGCCAGGGAAGCCCCAGCAGGGGGCCCGGGACTAGCGGGGGACTCCTACGAGCAGTACTTC.

The rearrangement links TRBV6-1 to TRBJ1-6; D is possibly TRBD1 (6 bases). The CDR3 contains 15 residues. Trimming removed 2 bases at V and 6 bases at J, with 11 bases between. Germline CDR1 is MNHNS and CDR2 is SASEGT. The CDR3 DNA sequence: TGTGCCAGCAGTGAAAGAACAGGGAGTAATTCACCCCTCCACTTT. It encodes CASSERTGSNSPLHF.

This chain connects TRBV7-8 to TRBJ2-3; D may correspond to TRBD1 or TRBD2 (5 bases each). CDR3 length: 14 amino acids. Germline values: CDR1 SGHVS, CDR2 FQNEAQ. V was pared by 5 bases and J by 4 bases, with 13 bases between. The CDR3: CASSREGYADTQYF. DNA for the CDR3: TGTGCCAGCAGCCGAGAGGGGTATGCAGATACGCAGTATTTT.

The chain is built from TRBV5-4 and TRBJ1-1; unclear D gene. V lost 0 bases and J 4 bases, leaving 13 bases between the germline ends. The CDR3 totals 15 residues. Germline loops: CDR1 SGHNT, CDR2 YYREEE (reference sequence). The CDR3, as DNA: TGTGCCAGCAGCTTGGGGGGAGCCCTAGGCACTGAAGCTTTCTTT. This translates into CASSLGGALGTEAFF.

J is TRBJ1-5 and V is TRBV27; TRBD1 matches 7 bases. Germline V gene data show CDR1 as MNHEY and CDR2 as SMNVEV (reference sequence). The CDR3 has 15 residues. With V trimmed by 1 base and J by 4 bases, 4 bases remained unmatched. CDR3: CASSLLATGNQPQHF. The CDR3 nucleotides read TGTGCCAGCAGTTTATTGGCGACAGGGAATCAGCCCCAGCATTTT.

The chain recombines TRBV9 with TRBJ2-3; perhaps D is TRBD1 or TRBD2 (5 bases each). Germline lookup yields CDR1 SGDLS and CDR2 YYNGEE. This CDR3 contains 14 residues. Trimming shortened V by 2 bases and J by 2 bases, and 9 bases separated the two germline ends. CDR3 in amino acids: CASSVRGTTDTQYF. The CDR3 coding sequence is TGTGCCAGCAGCGTGAGAGGGACCACAGATACGCAGTATTTT.

This chain links TRBV27 with TRBJ2-2; 7 nucleotides match TRBD1. CDR1 is MNHEY, CDR2 SMNVEV, per germline (reference sequence). The V gene end was trimmed by 8 bases and the J gene end by 4 bases; junction bases not matched to a gene: 13. The CDR3 extends over 16 amino acids. CDR3 sequence: CASHVTGTEITGELFF. The DNA of the CDR3 is TGTGCCAGCCACGTCACCGGGACAGAAATCACCGGGGAGCTGTTTTTT.

V and J are TRBV7-2 and TRBJ1-5; 11 bases map to TRBD1. Germline CDR1 is SGHTA and CDR2 is FQGNSA. The CDR3 has 16 amino acids. The V and J ends lost 5 bases and 4 bases, in that order; junction bases with no gene match: 7. CDR3 coding DNA: TGTGCCAGCAGCGCCCGGGACAGGGGGGGTAATCAGCCCCAGCATTTT. It encodes CASSARDRGGNQPQHF. Supplemented by reference TRBV7-2 and TRBJ1-5, the full variable domain reads GAGVSQSPSNKVTEKGKDVELRCDPISGHTALYWYRQSLGQGLEFLIYFQGNSAPDKSGLPSDRFSAERTGGSVSTLTIQRTQQEDSAVYLCASSARDRGGNQPQHFGDGTRLSIL.

The chain recombines TRBV27 with TRBJ1-1; no definite D call. The CDR3 consists of 13 residues. Trimming took 2 bases from V and 5 from J, leaving 9 bases between them. In germline, CDR1 is MNHEY, CDR2 SMNVEV (reference sequence). The CDR3 sequence: CASSLSRTTEAFF. The CDR3 DNA reads TGTGCCAGCAGTTTAAGTAGGACTACTGAAGCTTTCTTT.